Listed below are T cell receptor beta chains from one sample, sequenced in a study of T-cell reconstitution after alpha-beta-depleted transplantation in children. Using its own MiXCR run on the PCR reads, TCRdb lists one record per CDR3 protein. The sample gives about 500,000 distinct CDR3 sequences, roughly an eighth of which show up once; around 15% is in the top ten. Sequenced material: PBMCs, mostly from graft donor cells, taken 180 days after TCRalphabeta/CD19-depleted stem cell transplant. The receptors come from a female patient aged 2-9 years who had a stem cell transplant for aplastic anemia, so the T cells may come from the graft donor. Each CDR3 is given with its conserved first and last residue. D genes are given only for firm matches. Part of the rows lack a size; the others show once, few, many or a class for expanded clones.

v_gene	abundance	j_gene	d_gene	len	CDR3nt	CDR3aa
TRBV5-6	NA	TRBJ1-6	NA	15	TGTGCCAGCAGCTTGGACCGCCGCTATAATTCACCCCTCCACTTT	CASSLDRRYNSPLHF
TRBV10-3	few	TRBJ2-3	NA	17	TGTGCCATCAGCCTAAAGACGGTCACCGGGGCCACAGATACGCAGTATTTT	CAISLKTVTGATDTQYF
TRBV7-3	NA	TRBJ1-2	TRBD1	14	TGTGCCAGCAGCTCATTGGGACAGAACTATGGCTACACCTTC	CASSSLGQNYGYTF
TRBV6-2/TRBV6-3	few	TRBJ2-2	TRBD1	16	TGTGCCAGCAGGATCCCGGGACAGCTCAACACCGGGGAGCTGTTTTTT	CASRIPGQLNTGELFF
TRBV9	few	TRBJ2-1	TRBD2	17	TGTGCCAGCAGCGTAAGTATAGCGGGAGGTCCAGACAATGAGCAGTTCTTC	CASSVSIAGGPDNEQFF
TRBV7-9	few	TRBJ2-2	TRBD1	15	TGTGCCAGCAGCTTATCACAGGGGTACACCGGGGAGCTGTTTTTT	CASSLSQGYTGELFF
TRBV7-2	few	TRBJ1-2	TRBD1	16	TGTGCCAGCAGCTCGGGGCCTTTGGGACAGGGAGGCGGCTACACCTTC	CASSSGPLGQGGGYTF
TRBV7-2	NA	TRBJ1-4	NA	14	TGTGCCAGCAGCTTAGTTGGCGCGAATGAAAAACTGTTTTTT	CASSLVGANEKLFF
TRBV7-2	once	TRBJ1-2	NA	16	TGTGCCAGCAGCTTAGATATGGGCAGAGCTAACTATGGCTACACCTTC	CASSLDMGRANYGYTF
TRBV20-1	many	TRBJ1-6	NA	17	TGCAGTGCTAGTCCTGGGACAAGGAGCTCCTATAATTCACCCCTCCACTTT	CSASPGTRSSYNSPLHF
TRBV18	NA	TRBJ1-3	TRBD1	19	TGTGCCAGCTCACCTAGGGGACAGGGGTTCTATCTCTCTGGAAACACCATATATTTT	CASSPRGQGFYLSGNTIYF
TRBV6-1	many	TRBJ2-3	NA	13	TGTGCCAGCAGTGACCATTTTGGCGATACGCAGTATTTT	CASSDHFGDTQYF
TRBV2	NA	TRBJ2-3	NA	15	TGTGCCAGCAGTGAGTACAGAACGCCCCCAGATACGCAGTATTTT	CASSEYRTPPDTQYF
TRBV11-2	few	TRBJ2-5	NA	14	TGTGCCAGCAGCCTAAGCGTCTGGGGAGAGACCCAGTACTTC	CASSLSVWGETQYF
TRBV12-3/TRBV12-4	NA	TRBJ2-4	NA	22	TGTGCCAGCAGTGTCGCGCGGTGGGGATTAAGGTTCCCTATCCTAGCCAAAAACATTCAGTACTTC	CASSVARWGLRFPILAKNIQYF
TRBV7-2	few	TRBJ2-2	NA	12	TGTGCCAGCAGCGGAGGGGGCGGGGAGCTGTTTTTT	CASSGGGGELFF
TRBV10-3	NA	TRBJ1-2	NA	15	TGTGCCATCAGTGAGGAGGAGGGGCTGAACTATGGCTACACCTTC	CAISEEEGLNYGYTF
TRBV6-1	NA	TRBJ2-1	NA	16	TGTGCCACCTGGACGGGTGGGGGACTTTCCTACAATGAGCAGTTCTTC	CATWTGGGLSYNEQFF
TRBV5-1	NA	TRBJ2-1	TRBD2	17	TGCGCCAGCAGCTTAGGACTAGCGGGAGGGCCGGACAATGAGCAGTTCTTC	CASSLGLAGGPDNEQFF
TRBV3-1	many	TRBJ2-7	NA	15	TGTGCCAGCAGCCACCCGATCGGGGAGGCGTCTGAGCAGTACTTC	CASSHPIGEASEQYF
TRBV11-2	NA	TRBJ2-6	TRBD2	18	TGTGCCAGCAGACGAGGGACTAGCGGGATCTCTGGGGCCAACGGCCTGACTTTC	CASRRGTSGISGANGLTF
TRBV29-1	NA	TRBJ1-1	NA	13	TGCAGCGTTGAAGAGGGTGCGAACACTGAAGCTTTCTTT	CSVEEGANTEAFF
TRBV5-1	few	TRBJ2-7	NA	15	TGCGCCAGCAGCTTCATGGGACGGGAAACGGACGAGCAGTACTTC	CASSFMGRETDEQYF
TRBV28	NA	TRBJ1-5	TRBD1	16	TGTGCCAGCAGTTCGGATGGACAGGGGGTTAATCAGCCCCAGCATTTT	CASSSDGQGVNQPQHF
TRBV4-3	few	TRBJ2-1	NA	18	TGCGCCAGCAGCCAAGCAGCAGCCGGGGGGCGCTCCTACAATGAGCAGTTCTTC	CASSQAAAGGRSYNEQFF
TRBV28	few	TRBJ2-3	TRBD2	19	TGTGCCAGCAGTTTATGCGAGCGGGAGGGCCAATTCTGCACAGATACGCAGTATTTT	CASSLCEREGQFCTDTQYF
TRBV20-1	few	TRBJ2-7	TRBD2	16	TGCAGTGCTAGAGCGACTAGCGGGGTGAGCTCCTACGAGCAGTACTTC	CSARATSGVSSYEQYF
TRBV12-3/TRBV12-4	few	TRBJ1-5	NA	17	TGTGCCAGCAGTTTAGGATTCGGCACCCTGGGATATCAGCCCCAGCATTTT	CASSLGFGTLGYQPQHF
TRBV6-1	few	TRBJ2-3	TRBD1	12	TGTGCCAGCCTCCTCAGGGGGGATACGCAGTATTTT	CASLLRGDTQYF
TRBV6-5	few	TRBJ2-3	NA	14	TGTGCCAGCAGTTACGGGCGGTTCACAGATACGCAGTATTTT	CASSYGRFTDTQYF
TRBV5-1	few	TRBJ2-3	TRBD2	15	TGCGCCAGCAGCCAGACTAGCGGGCCCACAGATACGCAGTATTTT	CASSQTSGPTDTQYF
TRBV4-3	NA	TRBJ1-1	NA	15	TGCGCCAGCAGCCAAGCCACCTCCCGGAACACTGAAGCTTTCTTT	CASSQATSRNTEAFF
TRBV25-1	few	TRBJ2-7	NA	15	TGTGCCAGCAGTGAATCGGGGCCAGGGATCTACGAGCAGTACTTC	CASSESGPGIYEQYF
TRBV7-8	NA	TRBJ2-3	TRBD2	16	TGTGCCAGCACCGGGACTAGAGCGGGAGTCGCAGATACGCAGTATTTT	CASTGTRAGVADTQYF
TRBV30	few	TRBJ1-1	NA	13	TGTGCCTGGAGTGTGTCCCAGAACACTGAAGCTTTCTTT	CAWSVSQNTEAFF
TRBV6-5	NA	TRBJ2-3	NA	14	TGTGCCAGCAGTTACTCACCGGTAGACGATACGCAGTATTTT	CASSYSPVDDTQYF
TRBV12-3/TRBV12-4	many	TRBJ2-2	NA	14	TGTGCCAGCAGGAAGGACAGGAACACCGGGGAGCTGTTTTTT	CASRKDRNTGELFF
TRBV20-1	few	TRBJ1-2	NA	12	TGCAGTGCTAGCGGTCCTAGGGATGGCTACACCTTC	CSASGPRDGYTF
TRBV20-1	many	TRBJ2-7	NA	13	TGCAGTGCTAGAGATAGGGTCGACTACGAGCAGTACTTC	CSARDRVDYEQYF
TRBV6-5	NA	TRBJ1-1	TRBD1	14	TGTGCCAGCATTTCCAGGGGGCGGAACACTGAAGCTTTCTTT	CASISRGRNTEAFF
TRBV28	NA	TRBJ2-4	NA	16	TGTGCCAGCAGTTTAAGACAGGATCTAGCCAAAAACATTCAGTACTTC	CASSLRQDLAKNIQYF
TRBV18	many	TRBJ1-1	NA	13	TGTGCCAGCTCACCACTGGGGAACACTGAAGCTTTCTTT	CASSPLGNTEAFF
TRBV5-1	NA	TRBJ2-5	TRBD2	15	TGCGCCAGCAGCGGGAGCGGGAGGCCCGGGGAGACCCAGTACTTC	CASSGSGRPGETQYF
TRBV12-3/TRBV12-4	NA	TRBJ1-1	NA	15	TGTGCCAGCAGTTTGGGCCCCTATGGTGGCACTGAAGCTTTCTTT	CASSLGPYGGTEAFF
TRBV3-1	few	TRBJ2-1	NA	15	TGTGCCAGCAGTCCATACAGGGTGGGGCACAATGAGCAGTTCTTC	CASSPYRVGHNEQFF
TRBV7-2	few	TRBJ1-1	TRBD1	15	TGTGCCAGCAGCCCAGACAGGGGTCGGGGCACTGAAGCTTTCTTT	CASSPDRGRGTEAFF
TRBV27	NA	TRBJ1-1	TRBD1	15	TGTGCCAGCAGTTTTGGGGACAGGGTGAACACTGAAGCTTTCTTT	CASSFGDRVNTEAFF
TRBV3-1	NA	TRBJ2-1	NA	16	TGTGCCAGCAGCCAAGGTATTAGCGGTTACTACAATGAGCAGTTCTTC	CASSQGISGYYNEQFF
TRBV5-1	NA	TRBJ2-1	NA	14	TGCGCCAGCAGCTTGGAGGGACTTTTCAATGAGCAGTTCTTC	CASSLEGLFNEQFF
TRBV6-5	NA	TRBJ2-5	NA	13	TGTGCCAGCAGTTACAGGACGCGGGGGACCCAGTACTTC	CASSYRTRGTQYF
TRBV11-2	few	TRBJ2-6	NA	18	TGTGCCAGCAGCCCCGGAGGTGGACTTCTCTCTGGGGCCAACGTCCTGACTTTC	CASSPGGGLLSGANVLTF
TRBV15	many	TRBJ2-4	NA	17	TGTGCCACCAGCAGTGACCAGGGATTCTTAGCCAAAAACATTCAGTACTTC	CATSSDQGFLAKNIQYF
TRBV20-1	NA	TRBJ2-1	TRBD2	16	TGCAGTGCACAAAGGGAGCGGGAGTACCGCTACAATGAGCAGTTCTTC	CSAQREREYRYNEQFF
TRBV15	NA	TRBJ2-1	NA	16	TGTGCCACCAGCAGAGGCACTTCAAGCTCCTACAATGAGCAGTTCTTC	CATSRGTSSSYNEQFF
TRBV5-5	NA	TRBJ2-5	TRBD2	16	TGTGCCAGCAGCCATACGCGGGGGAGATACCAAGAGACCCAGTACTTC	CASSHTRGRYQETQYF
TRBV3-1	few	TRBJ2-1	NA	15	TGTGCCAGCAGCCAAGTGGTAGCGGCATACAATGAGCAGTTCTTC	CASSQVVAAYNEQFF
TRBV4-3	NA	TRBJ1-1	TRBD1	15	TGCGCCAGCAGCCATCCCGGGACAGGGTCCACTGAAGCTTTCTTT	CASSHPGTGSTEAFF
TRBV28	once	TRBJ1-1	NA	14	TGTGCCAGCAGTTTAGGGAGCATCAGCACTGAAGCTTTCTTT	CASSLGSISTEAFF
TRBV29-1	few	TRBJ2-1	TRBD2	16	TGCAGCGTTGAAGATCGACTAGCGGGACCCTACAATGAGCAGTTCTTC	CSVEDRLAGPYNEQFF